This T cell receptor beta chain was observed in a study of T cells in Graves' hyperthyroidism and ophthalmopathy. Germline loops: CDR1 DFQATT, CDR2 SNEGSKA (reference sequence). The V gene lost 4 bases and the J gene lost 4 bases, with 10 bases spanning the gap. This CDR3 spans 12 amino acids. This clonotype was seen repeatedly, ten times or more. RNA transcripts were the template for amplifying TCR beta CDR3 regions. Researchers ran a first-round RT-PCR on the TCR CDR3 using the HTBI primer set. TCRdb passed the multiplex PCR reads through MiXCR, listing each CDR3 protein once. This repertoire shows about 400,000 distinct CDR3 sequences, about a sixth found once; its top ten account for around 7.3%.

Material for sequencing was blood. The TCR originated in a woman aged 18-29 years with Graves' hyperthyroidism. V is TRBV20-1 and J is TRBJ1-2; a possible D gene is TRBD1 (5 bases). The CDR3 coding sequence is TGCAGTGCTATTGACAGCTTCTATGGCTACACCTTC. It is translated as CSAIDSFYGYTF.